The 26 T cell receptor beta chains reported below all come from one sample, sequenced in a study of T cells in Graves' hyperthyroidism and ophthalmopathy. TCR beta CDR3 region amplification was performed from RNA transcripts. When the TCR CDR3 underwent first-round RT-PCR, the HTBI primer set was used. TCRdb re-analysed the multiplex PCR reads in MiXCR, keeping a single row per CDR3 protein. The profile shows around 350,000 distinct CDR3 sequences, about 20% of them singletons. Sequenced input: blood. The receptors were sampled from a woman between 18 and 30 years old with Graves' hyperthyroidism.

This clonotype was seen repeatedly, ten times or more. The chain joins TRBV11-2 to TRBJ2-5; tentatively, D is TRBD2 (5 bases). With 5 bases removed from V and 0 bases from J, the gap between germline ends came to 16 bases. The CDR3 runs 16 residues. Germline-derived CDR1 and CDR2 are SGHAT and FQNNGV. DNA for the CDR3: TGTGCCAGCAGCACCCCTAGCACCACGTACCAAGAGACCCAGTACTTC. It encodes CASSTPSTTYQETQYF.

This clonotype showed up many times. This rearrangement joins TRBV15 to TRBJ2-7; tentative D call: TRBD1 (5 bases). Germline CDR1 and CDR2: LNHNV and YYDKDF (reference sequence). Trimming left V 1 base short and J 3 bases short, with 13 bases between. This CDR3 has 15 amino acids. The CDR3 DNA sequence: TGTGCCACCAGCAGAGGGAAGTCAGGGTACTACGAGCAGTACTTC. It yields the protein CATSRGKSGYYEQYF.

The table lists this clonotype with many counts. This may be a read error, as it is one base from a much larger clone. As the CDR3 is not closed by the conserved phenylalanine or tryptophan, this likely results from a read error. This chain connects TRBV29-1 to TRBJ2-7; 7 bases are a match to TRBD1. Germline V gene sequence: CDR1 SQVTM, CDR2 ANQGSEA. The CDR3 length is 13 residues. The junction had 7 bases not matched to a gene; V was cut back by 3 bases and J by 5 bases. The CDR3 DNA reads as TGCAGCGTTGAGGGGACAGTGCACAACGAGCAGTACCTC. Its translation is CSVEGTVHNEQYL.

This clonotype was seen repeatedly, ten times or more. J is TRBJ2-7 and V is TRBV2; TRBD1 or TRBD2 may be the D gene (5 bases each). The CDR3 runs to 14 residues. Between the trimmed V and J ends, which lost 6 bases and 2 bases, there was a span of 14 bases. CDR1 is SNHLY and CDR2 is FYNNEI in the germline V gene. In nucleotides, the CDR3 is TGTGCCAGCAGCGGGGCGGCACGAACCTACGAGCAGTACTTC. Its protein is CASSGAARTYEQYF.

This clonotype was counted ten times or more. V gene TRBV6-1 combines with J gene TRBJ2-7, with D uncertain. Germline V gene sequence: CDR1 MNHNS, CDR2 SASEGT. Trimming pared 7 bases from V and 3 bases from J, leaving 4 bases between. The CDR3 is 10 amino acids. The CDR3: CASKYYEQYF. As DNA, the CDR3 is TGTGCCAGCAAGTACTACGAGCAGTACTTC.

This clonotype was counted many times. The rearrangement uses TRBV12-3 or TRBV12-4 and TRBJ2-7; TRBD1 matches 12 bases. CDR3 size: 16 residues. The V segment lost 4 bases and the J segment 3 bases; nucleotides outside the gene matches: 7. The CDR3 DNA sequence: TGTGCCAGCAGTTACTCGGGACAGGGGGCGGTCTACGAGCAGTACTTC. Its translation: CASSYSGQGAVYEQYF.

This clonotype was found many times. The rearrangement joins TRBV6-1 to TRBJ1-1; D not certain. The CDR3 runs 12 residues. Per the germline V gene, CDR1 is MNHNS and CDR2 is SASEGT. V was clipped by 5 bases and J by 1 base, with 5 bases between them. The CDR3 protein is CASSRRNTEAFF. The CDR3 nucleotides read TGTGCCAGCAGTAGAAGGAACACTGAAGCTTTCTTT.

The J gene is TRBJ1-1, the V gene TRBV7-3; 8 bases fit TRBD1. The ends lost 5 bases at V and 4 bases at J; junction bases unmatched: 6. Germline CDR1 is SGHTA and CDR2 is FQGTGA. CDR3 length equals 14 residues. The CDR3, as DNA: TGTGCCAGCAGCCCGGCTACAGGGGGCACTGAAGCTTTCTTT. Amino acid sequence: CASSPATGGTEAFF.

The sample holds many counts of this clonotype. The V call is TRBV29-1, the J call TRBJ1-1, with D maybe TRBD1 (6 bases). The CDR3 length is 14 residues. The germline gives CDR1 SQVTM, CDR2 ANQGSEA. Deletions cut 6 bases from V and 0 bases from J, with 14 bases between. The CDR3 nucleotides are TGCAGCGTCCTTGACAGGTTTATGAACACTGAAGCTTTCTTT. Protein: CSVLDRFMNTEAFF.

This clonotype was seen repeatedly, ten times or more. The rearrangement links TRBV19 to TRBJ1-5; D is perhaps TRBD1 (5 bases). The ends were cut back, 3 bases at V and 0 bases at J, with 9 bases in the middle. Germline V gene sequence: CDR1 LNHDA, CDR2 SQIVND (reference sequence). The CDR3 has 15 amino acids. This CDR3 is CASSMGRISNQPQHF. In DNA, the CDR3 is TGTGCCAGTAGTATGGGACGGATTAGCAATCAGCCCCAGCATTTT.

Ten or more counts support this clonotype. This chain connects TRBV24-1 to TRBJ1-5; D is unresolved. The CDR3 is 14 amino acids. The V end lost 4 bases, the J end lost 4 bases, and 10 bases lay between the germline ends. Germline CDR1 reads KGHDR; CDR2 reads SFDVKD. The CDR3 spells CATSDPKTNQPQHF. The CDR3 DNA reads TGTGCCACCAGTGACCCAAAAACTAATCAGCCCCAGCATTTT.

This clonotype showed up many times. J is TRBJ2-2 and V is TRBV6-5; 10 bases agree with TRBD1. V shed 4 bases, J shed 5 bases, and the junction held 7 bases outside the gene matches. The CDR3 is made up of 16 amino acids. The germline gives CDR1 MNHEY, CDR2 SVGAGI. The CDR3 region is CASSLIPGQGTGELFF. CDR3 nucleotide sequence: TGTGCCAGCAGTTTGATTCCGGGACAGGGGACCGGGGAGCTGTTTTTT.

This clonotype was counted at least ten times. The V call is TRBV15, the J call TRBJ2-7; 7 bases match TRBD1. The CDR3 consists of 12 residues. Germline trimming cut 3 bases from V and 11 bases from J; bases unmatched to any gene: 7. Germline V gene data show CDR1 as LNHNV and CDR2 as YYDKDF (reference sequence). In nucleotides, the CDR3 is TGTGCCACCAGCAGGCCCGGGACAGCCAAGTACTTC. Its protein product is CATSRPGTAKYF.

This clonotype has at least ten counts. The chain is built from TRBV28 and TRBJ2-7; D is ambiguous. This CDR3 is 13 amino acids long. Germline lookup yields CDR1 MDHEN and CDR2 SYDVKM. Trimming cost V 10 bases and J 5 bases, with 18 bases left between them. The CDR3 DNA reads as TGTGCCACCAACGGGTTTCCCTATAACGAGCAGTACTTC. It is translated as CATNGFPYNEQYF.

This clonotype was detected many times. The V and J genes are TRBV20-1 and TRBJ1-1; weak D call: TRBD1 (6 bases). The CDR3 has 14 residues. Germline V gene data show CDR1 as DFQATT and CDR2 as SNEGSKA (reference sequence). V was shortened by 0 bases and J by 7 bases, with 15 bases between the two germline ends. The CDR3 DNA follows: TGCAGTGCTAGAGATCATGTGGGGGCGCGTGAAGCTTTCTTT. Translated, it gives CSARDHVGAREAFF.

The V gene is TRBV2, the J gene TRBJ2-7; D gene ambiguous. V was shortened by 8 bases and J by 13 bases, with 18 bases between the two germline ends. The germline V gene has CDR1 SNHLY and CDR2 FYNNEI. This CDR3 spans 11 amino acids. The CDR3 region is CASQNAGVEYF. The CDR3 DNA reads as TGTGCCAGCCAAAACGCAGGAGTGGAATACTTC. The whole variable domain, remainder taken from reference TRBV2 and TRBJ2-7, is EPEVTQTPSHQVTQMGQEVILRCVPISNHLYFYWYRQILGQKVEFLVSFYNNEISEKSEIFDDQFSVERPDGSNFTLKIRSTKLEDSAMYFCASQNAGVEYFGPGTRLTVT.

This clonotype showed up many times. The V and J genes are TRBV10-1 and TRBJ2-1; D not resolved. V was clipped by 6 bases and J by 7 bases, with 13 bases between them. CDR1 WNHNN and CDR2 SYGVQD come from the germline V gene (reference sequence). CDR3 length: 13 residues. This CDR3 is CASSPEGWNEQFF. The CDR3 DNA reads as TGCGCCAGCAGCCCCGAAGGTTGGAATGAGCAGTTCTTC.

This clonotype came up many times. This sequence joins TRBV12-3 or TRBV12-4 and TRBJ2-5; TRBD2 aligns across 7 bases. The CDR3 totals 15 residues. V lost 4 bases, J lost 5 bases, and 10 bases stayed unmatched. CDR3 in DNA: TGTGCCAGCAGTTCTACGGGGGGATGGGGGGAGACCCAGTACTTC. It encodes CASSSTGGWGETQYF.

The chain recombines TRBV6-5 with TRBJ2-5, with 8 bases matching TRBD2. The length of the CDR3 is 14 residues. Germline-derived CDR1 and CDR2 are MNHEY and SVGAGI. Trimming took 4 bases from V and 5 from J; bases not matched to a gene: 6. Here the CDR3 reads CASSSTSGEETQYF. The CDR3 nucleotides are TGTGCCAGCAGTTCAACTAGCGGCGAGGAGACCCAGTACTTC.

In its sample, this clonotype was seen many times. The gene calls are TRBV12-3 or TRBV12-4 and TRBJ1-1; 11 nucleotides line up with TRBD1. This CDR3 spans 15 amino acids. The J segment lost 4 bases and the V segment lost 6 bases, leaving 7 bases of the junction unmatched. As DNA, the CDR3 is TGTGCCAGCAGCCTTTCAGGGACAGGGGGCACTGAAGCTTTCTTT. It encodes CASSLSGTGGTEAFF.

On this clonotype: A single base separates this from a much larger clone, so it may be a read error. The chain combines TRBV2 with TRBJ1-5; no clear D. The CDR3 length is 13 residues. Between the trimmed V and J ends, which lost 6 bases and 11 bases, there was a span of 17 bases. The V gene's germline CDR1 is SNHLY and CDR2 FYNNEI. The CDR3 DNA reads TGTGCCAGCAGCGTTAGACACTTTCATGCCCAGCATTTT. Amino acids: CASSVRHFHAQHF.

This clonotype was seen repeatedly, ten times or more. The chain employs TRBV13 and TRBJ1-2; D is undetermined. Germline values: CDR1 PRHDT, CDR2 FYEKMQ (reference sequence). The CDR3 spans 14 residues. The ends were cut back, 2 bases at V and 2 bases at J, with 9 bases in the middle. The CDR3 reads CASSLRRANYGYTF. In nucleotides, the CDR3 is TGTGCCAGCAGCTTACGGAGGGCCAACTATGGCTACACCTTC.

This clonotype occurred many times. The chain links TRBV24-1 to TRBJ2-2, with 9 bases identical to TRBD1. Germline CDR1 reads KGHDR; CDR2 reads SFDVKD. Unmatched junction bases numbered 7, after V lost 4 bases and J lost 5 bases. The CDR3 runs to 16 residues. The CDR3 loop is CATSETGTGLTGELFF. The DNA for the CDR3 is TGTGCCACCAGTGAGACCGGGACAGGGCTTACCGGGGAGCTGTTTTTT.

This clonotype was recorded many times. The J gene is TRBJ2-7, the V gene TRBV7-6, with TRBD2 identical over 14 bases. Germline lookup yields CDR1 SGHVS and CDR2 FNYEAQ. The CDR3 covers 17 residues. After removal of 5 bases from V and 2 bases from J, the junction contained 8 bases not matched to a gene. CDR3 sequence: CASSQGLAGESPYEQYF. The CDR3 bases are TGTGCCAGCAGCCAGGGACTAGCGGGGGAATCTCCCTACGAGCAGTACTTC.

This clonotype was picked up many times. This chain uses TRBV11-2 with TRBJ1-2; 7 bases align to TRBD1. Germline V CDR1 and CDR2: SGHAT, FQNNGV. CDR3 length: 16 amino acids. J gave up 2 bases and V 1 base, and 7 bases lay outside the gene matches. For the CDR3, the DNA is TGTGCCAGCAGCTTAGTGTGGGACAGCCACAACTATGGCTACACCTTC. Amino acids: CASSLVWDSHNYGYTF.

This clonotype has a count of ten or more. The DNA for the CDR3 is TGTGCCAGCAGTCCCCAAGCGGGGGGATCCTACGAGCAGTACTTC. Protein: CASSPQAGGSYEQYF. The V and J genes are TRBV6-1 and TRBJ2-7; 9 bases fit TRBD2. The CDR3 covers 15 residues. Trimming took 5 bases from V and 1 from J; bases not matched to a gene: 6. Germline values: CDR1 MNHNS, CDR2 SASEGT.